Shown below are 14 T cell receptor beta chains from a single sample sequenced in a study of blood T cell repertoires in COVID-19. Method: immunoSEQ multiplex PCR; TCRdb's copy keeps in-frame clones and lacks some. The sample carries 200,000 or so clones, 88% recorded once. The sample comprised PBMCs or T cells enriched from blood (not recorded which). These receptors originate from a woman aged 25 to 39 who had recovered from COVID-19.

The chain couples TRBV19 to TRBJ1-1, with D possibly TRBD1 on 5 matching bases. This CDR3 spans 13 amino acids. Trimming cost V 3 bases and J 6 bases, with 11 bases left between them. Germline CDR1 is LNHDA and CDR2 is SQIVND (reference sequence). CDR3 protein: CASSIGRVSEAFF. For the CDR3, the DNA is TGTGCCAGTAGTATCGGCAGGGTCTCTGAAGCTTTCTTT.

Concerning this clone: Other DNA sequences in the same sample also yield this CDR3. This chain connects TRBV9 to TRBJ1-2, with a weak D call TRBD1 (5 bases). Germline V gene lookup returns CDR1 SGDLS and CDR2 YYNGEE. This CDR3 contains 13 residues. The germline V and J ends were trimmed by 1 base and 6 bases, with 10 bases remaining between them. Here the CDR3 reads CASSVRGGDGYTF. CDR3 DNA: TGTGCCAGCAGCGTAAGGGGAGGAGATGGCTACACCTTC.

The sample holds a few counts of this clone. The chain combines TRBV19 with TRBJ2-7; 9 nucleotides align to TRBD1. Trimming removed 3 bases from V and 4 bases from J; junction bases left unmatched: 13. Germline assignment: CDR1 LNHDA and CDR2 SQIVND (reference sequence). This CDR3 is 17 amino acids long. The CDR3 here is CASSMSGGGGQGYEQYF. In DNA form, the CDR3 reads TGTGCCAGTAGTATGTCAGGGGGAGGGGGACAGGGTTACGAGCAGTACTTC.

This chain links TRBV7-9 with TRBJ2-7; a weak D match, TRBD2 (5 bases). The germline gives CDR1 SEHNR, CDR2 FQNEAQ (reference sequence). Trimming removed 1 base from V and 6 bases from J, with 10 bases in between. CDR3 size: 13 residues. CDR3 DNA: TGTGCCAGCAGCTTAGGGCCCCGGGGCGAGCAGTACTTC. Its translation is CASSLGPRGEQYF. Supplemented by reference TRBV7-9 and TRBJ2-7, the full variable domain reads DTGVSQNPRHKITKRGQNVTFRCDPISEHNRLYWYRQTLGQGPEFLTYFQNEAQLEKSRLLSDRFSAERPKGSFSTLEIQRTEQGDSAMYLCASSLGPRGEQYFGPGTRLTVT.

V gene TRBV19 combines with J gene TRBJ1-6; no reliable D call. Trimming stripped 5 bases from V and 7 bases from J, with 12 bases between. The V gene's germline CDR1 is LNHDA and CDR2 SQIVND (reference sequence). The CDR3 loop spans 14 amino acids. DNA of the CDR3: TGTGCCAGTAGTTCCTCCAGAGGGAATTCACCCCTCCACTTT. It translates to CASSSSRGNSPLHF. The full variable domain, rest sourced from reference TRBV19 and TRBJ1-6, is DGGITQSPKYLFRKEGQNVTLSCEQNLNHDAMYWYRQDPGQGLRLIYYSQIVNDFQKGDIAEGYSVSREKKESFPLTVTSAQKNPTAFYLCASSSSRGNSPLHFGNGTRLTVT.

For the CDR3, the DNA is TGTGCCATCAGTGAATTGGCTAGCGGGGGGTACCAAGAGACCCAGTACTTC. Its protein is CAISELASGGYQETQYF. The chain carries TRBV10-3 and TRBJ2-5; TRBD2 matches at 11 bases. The CDR3 has 17 residues. CDR1 is ENHRY and CDR2 is SYGVKD in the germline V gene. V gave up 3 bases and J gave up 0 bases; unmatched junction bases: 6.

V and J are TRBV19 and TRBJ1-2, with D unresolved. V shed 5 bases and J shed 2 bases, with 12 bases lying between them. The V gene's germline CDR1 is LNHDA and CDR2 SQIVND (reference sequence). CDR3 length: 14 residues. This CDR3 reads CASSFSSANYGYTF. The CDR3 bases are TGTGCCAGTAGTTTCTCCAGCGCCAACTATGGCTACACCTTC.

The V gene is TRBV9, the J gene TRBJ2-7; possibly TRBD2 for D (5 bases). Germline CDR1 is SGDLS and CDR2 is YYNGEE. V was trimmed by 4 bases and J by 7 bases, leaving 21 bases between them. CDR3 length: 15 amino acids. The CDR3, as DNA: TGTGCCAGCAGCACCCAGGACGTATCCACGGGGGAGCAGTACTTC. Its translation is CASSTQDVSTGEQYF.

The genes are TRBV9 and TRBJ1-6; 8 bases are a match to TRBD1. After removal of 3 bases from V and 10 bases from J, the junction contained 6 bases not matched to a gene. CDR1 is SGDLS, CDR2 YYNGEE, per germline. The CDR3 extends over 14 amino acids. In DNA form, the CDR3 reads TGTGCCAGCAGCGCGGGACAGGTAGGGTCACCCCTCCACTTT. Translation gives CASSAGQVGSPLHF.

The chain is built from TRBV7-2 and TRBJ1-2; D gene uncertain. Trimming removed 5 bases from V and 5 bases from J, with 15 bases in between. Germline loops: CDR1 SGHTA, CDR2 FQGNSA. The CDR3 runs 14 residues. The CDR3 nucleotides are TGTGCCAGCAGCGAGTTACCGGAGGTATATGGCTACACCTTC. Translated: CASSELPEVYGYTF.

Concerning this clone: This CDR3 is also generated by other DNA sequences in the sample. The rearrangement uses TRBV19 and TRBJ1-6; 9 bases align to TRBD1. With V trimmed by 3 bases and J by 6 bases, 0 bases remained unmatched. CDR1 and CDR2 (germline): LNHDA, SQIVND (reference sequence). CDR3 length equals 14 residues. The CDR3 spells CASSMDRGNSPLHF. The CDR3 DNA is TGTGCCAGTAGTATGGACAGGGGTAATTCACCCCTCCACTTT. The full variable domain, with the rest looked up from reference TRBV19 and TRBJ1-6, is DGGITQSPKYLFRKEGQNVTLSCEQNLNHDAMYWYRQDPGQGLRLIYYSQIVNDFQKGDIAEGYSVSREKKESFPLTVTSAQKNPTAFYLCASSMDRGNSPLHFGNGTRLTVT.

The V and J genes are TRBV7-2 and TRBJ1-2; 7 nucleotides match TRBD1. The CDR3 consists of 14 residues. In germline, CDR1 is SGHTA, CDR2 FQGNSA. Trimming removed 5 bases from V and 1 base from J; junction bases left unmatched: 4. The CDR3 loop reads CASSPDRLNYGYTF. Written as DNA, the CDR3 is TGTGCCAGCAGCCCGGACAGGCTTAACTATGGCTACACCTTC. Combining the CDR3 with reference TRBV7-2 and TRBJ1-2 gives the whole variable domain GAGVSQSPSNKVTEKGKDVELRCDPISGHTALYWYRQSLGQGLEFLIYFQGNSAPDKSGLPSDRFSAERTGGSVSTLTIQRTQQEDSAVYLCASSPDRLNYGYTFGSGTRLTVV.

The chain has TRBV19 and TRBJ2-1; D perhaps matches TRBD2 (6 bases). V shed 5 bases and J shed 2 bases, with 10 bases lying between them. Germline V gives CDR1 LNHDA, CDR2 SQIVND (reference sequence). The CDR3 has 14 residues. The CDR3 DNA is TGTGCCAGTAGTTTCCGGGGGACCTACAATGAGCAGTTCTTC. It translates to CASSFRGTYNEQFF.

This clone was counted a few times. The chain uses TRBV11-2 and TRBJ1-2, with no clear D. The CDR3 has 13 residues. V gave up 4 bases and J gave up 1 base, with 7 bases separating them. CDR1 SGHAT and CDR2 FQNNGV come from the germline V gene. The CDR3 coding sequence is TGTGCCAGCAGCTCCAGTTTTAACTATGGCTACACCTTC. Protein product: CASSSSFNYGYTF.